The present T cell receptor (beta chain) was sequenced within a study of T cells in Graves' hyperthyroidism and ophthalmopathy (dated by TCRdb to the late 2010s). General notes on the study: Peripheral blood was sampled at the time of initial diagnosis, prior to any treatment. A discovery cohort of about a hundred patients, about 40 with Graves' ophthalmopathy and 57 with stable Graves' hyperthyroidism, was used to find distinguishing TCR V-J signatures. Prospective prediction of ophthalmopathy was tested in an independent validation cohort consisting of 18 hyperthyroidism patients and approximately 16 patients who later progressed to ophthalmopathy. The 75 to 100 discovery patients were divided at random into training and test sets in a 7:3 ratio. The study also compared thyroid tissue and blood T-cell repertoires from several Graves' hyperthyroidism patients. After sampling, hyperthyroidism patients received methimazole starting at 30 mg daily, and ophthalmopathy patients received high-dose intravenous methylprednisolone. According to the paper, TCR Vbeta CDR3 sequencing was carried out on 135 peripheral blood samples, which came from fewer than 50 ophthalmopathy, around 75 hyperthyroidism and about 17 progressor patients.

Amplification of TCR beta CDR3 regions was carried out from RNA transcripts. The first round of RT-PCR for the TCR CDR3 was performed with the HTBI primer set and the Qiagen OneStep RT-PCR kit. A second multiplex PCR round built the libraries, followed by size selection and purification. Paired-end sequencing of the libraries was performed with 100 bp reads on an Illumina HiSeq2000. The original methods were these. SOAPnuke was used to process the raw data, removing reads that contained adapters or uncalled bases, had a mean Phred below 15, or lacked an exact match to the constant primer or identifier. High-quality paired reads were merged with COPE v1.2.5, and unique nucleotide sequences were defined as clonotypes. MiTCR v1.1 was used to align the clonotypes against IMGT TRBV, TRBD and TRBJ reference segments. The analysis included only V-J combinations with a frequency above 0.0001, which together covered around 99% of the repertoires. The TCS score was defined as the ratio of F50 (clonal expansion) to E x V (chaos), calculated using BLOSUM62-based TCRdist between CDR3 peptides within each V-J. Welch's t-statistics and random forest reduced roughly 530 V-J features to 10 to 15, which were used in a naive Bayes classifier (R e1071). TCRdb took the public reads, trimmed them with fastp at Q25, ran MiXCR for clone calling and kept in-frame beta chains. Each entry merges the rows of one CDR3 protein and shows their most common DNA and genes. The V and J calls and clone size are TCRdb's, not the authors'. The sample data list nearly 600,000 distinct CDR3 sequences, and 14% of these were observed just once. The top ten hold over 6% of the sample.

This clonotype was detected only a few times. The clone's antigen remains unknown. No per-base quality is available; no much larger clone lies one base away. Ophthalmopathy patients had moderately to severely active disease, Clinical Activity Score of at least 3, NOSPECS grade of at least 4, and duration under 3 months. Patients with uncontrolled infections, other autoimmune diseases, pregnancy or lactation were excluded. Diagnoses relied on clinical symptoms, serum thyroxine and TRAb, thyroid ultrasound and orbital computed tomography. PBMCs were separated from roughly 10 ml of fresh peripheral blood using Ficoll-Paque density gradient centrifugation. Total RNA was extracted using Trizol reagent, and RNA quality was assessed on an Agilent 2100 Bioanalyzer. Broad study findings and their caveats: Most expanded thyroid clonotypes (frequency above 0.001) were also detected in blood, suggesting blood repertoires may reflect thyroid immune responses. A model built on a 13 V-J signature distinguished ophthalmopathy from stable hyperthyroidism, reaching approximately 89% sensitivity and around 81% specificity in cross-validation and 80%/75% in testing. Sample size was not statistically predetermined, and blinding of investigators to group allocation was not performed. In validation, the model predicted progression to ophthalmopathy a median of roughly 6.5 months before onset, with roughly 68% sensitivity and more than 72% specificity.

At the junction V is shortened by 0 bases and J by 1 base, with 11 bases in between. Inclusive of the bounding cysteine and phenylalanine, the CDR3 is 16 residues long. Only CDR3 DNA remains: 48 bases, in frame from the first base. CDR1 and CDR2, per the germline V gene, are SGHDT and YYEEEE. The sequence was obtained from a woman under 30 with Graves' ophthalmopathy. The chain uses TRBV5-6 and TRBJ1-3; no D gene is confidently identified. The sequenced sample was blood. The nucleotide sequence reads as follows: TGTGCCAGCAGCTTGGCCGCGTTGATGTCTGGAAACACCATATATTTT. It specifies CASSLAALMSGNTIYF.